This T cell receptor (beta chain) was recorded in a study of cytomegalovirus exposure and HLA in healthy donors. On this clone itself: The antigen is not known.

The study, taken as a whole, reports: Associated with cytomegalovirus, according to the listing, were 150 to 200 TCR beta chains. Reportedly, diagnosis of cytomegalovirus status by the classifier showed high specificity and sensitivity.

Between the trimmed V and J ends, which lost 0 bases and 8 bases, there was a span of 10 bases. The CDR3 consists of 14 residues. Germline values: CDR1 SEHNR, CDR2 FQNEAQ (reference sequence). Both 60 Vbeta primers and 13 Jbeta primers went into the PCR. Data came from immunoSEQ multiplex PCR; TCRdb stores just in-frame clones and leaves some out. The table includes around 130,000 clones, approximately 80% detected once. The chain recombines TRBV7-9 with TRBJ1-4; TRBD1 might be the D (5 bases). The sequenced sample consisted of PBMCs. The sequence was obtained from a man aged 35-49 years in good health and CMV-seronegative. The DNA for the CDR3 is TGTGCCAGCAGCTTAGCCCAGGGATACGAAAAACTGTTTTTT. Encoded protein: CASSLAQGYEKLFF.